This is a list of T cell receptor beta chains from one sample in a study of cytomegalovirus exposure and HLA in healthy donors. Assay used: immunoSEQ multiplex PCR; TCRdb lists only in-frame clones, some missing. This table holds some 99,000 clones, around 73% found once. Sequencing input: PBMCs. These receptor sequences come from a man aged 40-49 years in good health and CMV-seronegative. Both conserved end residues are part of each CDR3. The order of the fields is clone size, V gene, CDR3 protein. Clone size is given for some rows only: seen once, a few or many times, or a class if the clone is expanded.

NA	TRBV5-1	CASSLTADTQYF
NA	TRBV10-3	CAITQRLAGEHPSTDTQYF
NA	TRBV19	CASRKPSGFTTGELFF
NA	TRBV4-3	CASSQDRGSNQPQHF
NA	TRBV19	CASSTGLGGETQYF
few	TRBV27	CASSSKTGMGQPQHF
NA	TRBV14	CASSQWAGGNEQFF
few	TRBV5-1	CASMQTGFTNEKLFF
NA	TRBV7-3	CASSPGLAGARDTQYF
NA	TRBV7-2	CASSLVGVSGDDNSPLHF
few	TRBV7-9	CASSFLDRGVYEQYF
NA	TRBV5-4	CASSLAGASSGANVLTF
NA	TRBV4-1	CASSPQGGSNQPQHF
NA	TRBV13	CASSPYEGYEQYF
NA	TRBV4-2	CASSPITSGGLTDTQYF
NA	TRBV4-3	CASSQDRSPYNSPLHF
NA	TRBV7-8	CASSPVREHLSYEQYF
NA	TRBV4-1	CASSQEMWLQGSYEQYF
NA	TRBV28	CASSFGTGGYEQYF
few	TRBV5-1	CASSLGTGHYEQYF
NA	TRBV19	CASSSTGVGTGELFF
NA	TRBV12-5	CASGLVRDFKYEQYF
NA	TRBV7-9	CASSPRLGQHSPLHF
NA	TRBV4-1	CASRAVNTEAFF
NA	TRBV10-3	CAISESLAGAGNNEQFF
NA	TRBV2	CASSDIGQGSYEQYF
NA	TRBV19	CASSIGTGDSGGYTF
once	TRBV7-6	CASSKQGITGELFF
NA	TRBV18	CASSYGTNVPLHF
NA	TRBV7-2	CASSRPGQSTDTQYF
NA	TRBV7-3	CASSLGLAGGRTYNEQFF
NA	TRBV10-3	CAISDYRSSTDTQYF
NA	TRBV15	CATSRDLNQPQHF
NA	TRBV27	CASSFTGGREAFF
NA	TRBV18	CASSPQGASTDTQYF
NA	TRBV6-5	CASSRGTGADTQYF
NA	TRBV6-5	CASRDRVWEETQYF